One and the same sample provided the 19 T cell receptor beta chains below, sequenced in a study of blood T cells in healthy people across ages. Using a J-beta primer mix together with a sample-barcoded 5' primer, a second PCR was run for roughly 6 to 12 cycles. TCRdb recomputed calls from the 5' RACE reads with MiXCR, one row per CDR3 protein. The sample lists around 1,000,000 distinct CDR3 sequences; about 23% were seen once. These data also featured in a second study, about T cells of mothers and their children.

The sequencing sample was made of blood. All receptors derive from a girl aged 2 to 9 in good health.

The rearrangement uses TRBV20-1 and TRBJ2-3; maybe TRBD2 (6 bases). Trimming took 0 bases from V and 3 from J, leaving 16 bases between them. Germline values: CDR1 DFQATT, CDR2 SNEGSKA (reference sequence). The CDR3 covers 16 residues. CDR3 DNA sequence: TGCAGTGCTAGAGATCTCCGCTATGGGGGGACAGATACGCAGTATTTT. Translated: CSARDLRYGGTDTQYF.

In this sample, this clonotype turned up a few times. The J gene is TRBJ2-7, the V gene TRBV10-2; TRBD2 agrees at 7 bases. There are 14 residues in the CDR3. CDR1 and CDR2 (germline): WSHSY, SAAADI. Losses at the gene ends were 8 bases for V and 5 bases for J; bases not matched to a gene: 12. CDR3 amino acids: CASEGTGRYDEQYF. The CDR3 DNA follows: TGCGCCAGCGAGGGGACCGGGAGGTATGACGAGCAGTACTTC.

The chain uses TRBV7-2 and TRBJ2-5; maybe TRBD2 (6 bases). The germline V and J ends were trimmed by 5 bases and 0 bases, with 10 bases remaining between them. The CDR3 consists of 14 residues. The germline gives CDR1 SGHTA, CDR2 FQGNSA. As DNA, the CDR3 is TGTGCCAGCAGCCGGGCGGGGTACCAAGAGACCCAGTACTTC. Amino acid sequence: CASSRAGYQETQYF.

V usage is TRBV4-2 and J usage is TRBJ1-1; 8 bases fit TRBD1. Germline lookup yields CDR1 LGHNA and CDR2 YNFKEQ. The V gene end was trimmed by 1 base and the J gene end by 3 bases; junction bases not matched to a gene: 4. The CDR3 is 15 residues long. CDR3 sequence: CASSQGSGQDTEAFF. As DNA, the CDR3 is TGTGCCAGCAGCCAAGGTTCGGGACAGGACACTGAAGCTTTCTTT.

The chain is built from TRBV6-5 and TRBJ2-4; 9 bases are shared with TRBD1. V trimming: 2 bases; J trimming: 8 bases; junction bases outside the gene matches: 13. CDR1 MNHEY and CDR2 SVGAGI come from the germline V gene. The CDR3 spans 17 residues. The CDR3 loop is CASSYGGQGKNGDIQYF. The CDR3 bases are TGTGCCAGCAGTTACGGGGGACAGGGCAAAAACGGGGACATTCAGTACTTC.

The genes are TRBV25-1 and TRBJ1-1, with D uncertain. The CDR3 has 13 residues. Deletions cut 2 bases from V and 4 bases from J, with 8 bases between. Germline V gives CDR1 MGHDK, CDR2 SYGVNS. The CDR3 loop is CASSELLGTEAFF. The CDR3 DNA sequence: TGTGCCAGCAGTGAACTACTAGGCACTGAAGCTTTCTTT. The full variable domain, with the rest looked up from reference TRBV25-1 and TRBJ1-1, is EADIYQTPRYLVIGTGKKITLECSQTMGHDKMYWYQQDPGMELHLIHYSYGVNSTEKGDLSSESTVSRIRTEHFPLTLESARPSHTSQYLCASSELLGTEAFFGQGTRLTVV.

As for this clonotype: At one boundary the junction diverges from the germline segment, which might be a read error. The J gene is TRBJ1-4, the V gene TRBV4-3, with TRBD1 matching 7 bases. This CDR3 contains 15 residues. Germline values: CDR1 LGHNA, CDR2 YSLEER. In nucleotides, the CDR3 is TGCGCCAGCAGCCAAAACAGGGGATATAGTGAAAAACTGCTTTTT. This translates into CASSQNRGYSEKLLF.

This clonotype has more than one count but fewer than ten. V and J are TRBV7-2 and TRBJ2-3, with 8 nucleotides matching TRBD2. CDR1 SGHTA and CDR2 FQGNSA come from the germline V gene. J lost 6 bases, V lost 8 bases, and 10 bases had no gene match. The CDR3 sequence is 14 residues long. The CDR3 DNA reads TGTGCCAGCGGCATAGCGGGGTCAAGGGATACGCAGTATTTT. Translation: CASGIAGSRDTQYF.

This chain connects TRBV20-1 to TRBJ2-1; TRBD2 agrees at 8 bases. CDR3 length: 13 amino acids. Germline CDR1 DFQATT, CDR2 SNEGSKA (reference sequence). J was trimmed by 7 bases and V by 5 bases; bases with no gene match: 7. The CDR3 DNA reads TGCAGTGCTTTCAGCGGGAGAAGGAATGAGCAGTTCTTC. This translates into CSAFSGRRNEQFF.

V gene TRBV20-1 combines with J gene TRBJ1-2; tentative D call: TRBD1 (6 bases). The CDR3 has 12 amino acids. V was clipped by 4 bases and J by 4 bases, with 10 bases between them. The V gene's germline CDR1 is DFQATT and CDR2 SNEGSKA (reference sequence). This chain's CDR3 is CSAMGGAYGYTF. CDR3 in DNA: TGCAGTGCTATGGGGGGGGCCTATGGCTACACCTTC.

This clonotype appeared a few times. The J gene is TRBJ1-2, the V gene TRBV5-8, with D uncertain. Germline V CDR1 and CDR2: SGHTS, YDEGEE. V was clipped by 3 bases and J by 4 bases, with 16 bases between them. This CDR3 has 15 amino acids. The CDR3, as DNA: TGTGCCAGCAGCTCACCTGGCCTGAGTGTCTATGGCTACACCTTC. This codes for CASSSPGLSVYGYTF.

CDR3 protein: CASSFDLGYEQYF. The CDR3, as DNA: TGCGCCAGCAGCTTCGACCTGGGATACGAGCAGTACTTC. The rearrangement uses TRBV5-1 and TRBJ2-7, with no clear D. The length of the CDR3 is 13 residues. The germline V gene encodes CDR1 SGHRS and CDR2 YFSETQ. V was trimmed by 2 bases and J by 4 bases, leaving 10 bases between them.

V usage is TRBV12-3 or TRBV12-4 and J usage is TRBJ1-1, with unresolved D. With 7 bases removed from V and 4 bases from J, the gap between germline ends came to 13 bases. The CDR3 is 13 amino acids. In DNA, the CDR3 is TGTGCCAGCATGCCGGGTGAGGGCACTGAAGCTTTCTTT. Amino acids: CASMPGEGTEAFF.

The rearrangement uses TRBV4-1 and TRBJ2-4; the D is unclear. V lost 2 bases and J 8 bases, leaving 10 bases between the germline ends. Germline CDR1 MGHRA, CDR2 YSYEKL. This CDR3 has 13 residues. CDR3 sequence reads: CASSQLYSDIQYF. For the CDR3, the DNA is TGCGCCAGCAGCCAACTTTATTCCGACATTCAGTACTTC.

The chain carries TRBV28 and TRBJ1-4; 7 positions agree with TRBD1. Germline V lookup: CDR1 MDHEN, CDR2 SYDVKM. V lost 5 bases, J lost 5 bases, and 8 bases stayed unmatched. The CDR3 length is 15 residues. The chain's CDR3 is CASSPGQEQNEKLFF. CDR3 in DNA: TGTGCCAGCAGTCCCGGACAGGAACAAAATGAAAAACTGTTTTTT. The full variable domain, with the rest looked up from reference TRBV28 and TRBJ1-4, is DVKVTQSSRYLVKRTGEKVFLECVQDMDHENMFWYRQDPGLGLRLIYFSYDVKMKEKGDIPEGYSVSREKKERFSLILESASTNQTSMYLCASSPGQEQNEKLFFGSGTQLSVL.

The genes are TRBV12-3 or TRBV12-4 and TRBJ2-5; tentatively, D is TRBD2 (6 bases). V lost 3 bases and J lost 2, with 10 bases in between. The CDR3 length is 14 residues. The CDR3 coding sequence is TGTGCCAGCAGTTTCCGACTAGGACAAGAGACCCAGTACTTC. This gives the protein CASSFRLGQETQYF.

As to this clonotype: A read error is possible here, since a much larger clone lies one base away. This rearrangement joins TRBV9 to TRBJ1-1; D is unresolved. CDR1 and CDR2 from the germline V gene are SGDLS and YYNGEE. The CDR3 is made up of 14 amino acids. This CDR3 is CTSSVVLGGTEAFF. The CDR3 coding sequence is TGTACCAGCAGCGTAGTTTTAGGCGGCACTGAAGCTTTCTTT.

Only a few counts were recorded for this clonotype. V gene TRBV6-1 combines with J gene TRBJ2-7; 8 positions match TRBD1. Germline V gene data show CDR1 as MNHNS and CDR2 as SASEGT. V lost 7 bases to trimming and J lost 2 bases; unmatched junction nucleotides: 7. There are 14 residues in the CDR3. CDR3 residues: CASTPGRGPYEQYF. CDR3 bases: TGTGCCAGCACCCCGGGCAGGGGGCCCTACGAGCAGTACTTC.

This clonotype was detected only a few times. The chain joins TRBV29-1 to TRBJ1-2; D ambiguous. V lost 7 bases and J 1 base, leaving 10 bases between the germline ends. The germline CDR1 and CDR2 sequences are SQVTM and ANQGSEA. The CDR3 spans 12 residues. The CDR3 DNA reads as TGCAGCGCTGAGCATCTTAACTATGGCTACACCTTC. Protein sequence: CSAEHLNYGYTF.